The rows below give T cell receptor beta chains drawn from one sample of a study of blood T cell repertoires in COVID-19. TCRdb's copy holds only in-frame clones and misses some; the assay was immunoSEQ multiplex PCR. The sample includes over 350,000 clones, 85% to 90% of them seen just once. The sequenced material came from PBMCs or T cells enriched from blood (not recorded which). Receptor source: a woman younger than 45 with acute COVID-19. Each CDR3 is given with its conserved first and last residue. The D gene is left open where the match is weak. Some rows mark clone size as missing; the rest say once, few, many or name a class of expanded clone.

J: TRBJ2-7; size: few; D: TRBD1; V: TRBV4-1; CDR3: CASSHQAGQGSAYEQYF; DNA: TGCGCCAGCAGCCACCAAGCGGGACAGGGGTCTGCCTACGAGCAGTACTTC
J: TRBJ1-5; size: NA; D: NA; V: TRBV7-9; CDR3: CASSLEGVGLNQPQHF; DNA: TGTGCCAGCAGCTTAGAAGGGGTAGGGCTCAATCAGCCCCAGCATTTT
J: TRBJ2-3; size: NA; D: NA; V: TRBV7-8; CDR3: CASSWGGRTDTQYF; DNA: TGTGCCAGCAGCTGGGGAGGCCGCACAGATACGCAGTATTTT
J: TRBJ2-7; size: NA; D: NA; V: TRBV7-2; CDR3: CASSLHTSSEQYF; DNA: TGTGCCAGCAGCCTTCACACTAGCAGCGAGCAGTACTTC
J: TRBJ1-1; size: once; D: NA; V: TRBV6-5; CDR3: CASSLGEGGETEAFF; DNA: TGTGCCAGCAGTCTCGGGGAGGGAGGTGAAACTGAAGCTTTCTTT
J: TRBJ2-5; size: NA; D: TRBD1; V: TRBV6-5; CDR3: CASSYGRGETQYF; DNA: TGTGCCAGCAGTTACGGCAGGGGGGAGACCCAGTACTTC
J: TRBJ1-1; size: NA; D: NA; V: TRBV19; CDR3: CASSRGDNTEAFF; DNA: TGTGCCAGTAGTCGGGGGGATAACACTGAAGCTTTCTTT
J: TRBJ2-7; size: NA; D: TRBD2; V: TRBV9; CDR3: CASARTAGAYEQYF; DNA: TGTGCCAGCGCCCGAACAGCGGGGGCCTACGAGCAGTACTTC
J: TRBJ2-7; size: NA; D: TRBD1; V: TRBV9; CDR3: CASSGTGRSEQYF; DNA: TGTGCCAGCAGCGGGACAGGGAGATCCGAGCAGTACTTC
J: TRBJ1-6; size: NA; D: TRBD1; V: TRBV7-6; CDR3: CASSTNQGAPLHF; DNA: TGTGCCAGCAGCACGAATCAGGGGGCACCCCTCCACTTT
J: TRBJ2-7; size: NA; D: NA; V: TRBV9; CDR3: CASSSGGNEQYF; DNA: TGTGCCAGCAGCTCAGGAGGGAACGAGCAGTACTTC
J: TRBJ1-5; size: NA; D: NA; V: TRBV6-1; CDR3: CASSEGAGVWPQHF; DNA: TGTGCCAGCAGTGAAGGGGCAGGCGTGTGGCCCCAGCATTTT
J: TRBJ1-6; size: NA; D: TRBD1; V: TRBV18; CDR3: CASSPGQRRSPLHF; DNA: TGTGCCAGCTCACCGGGACAGCGGAGGTCACCCCTCCACTTT
J: TRBJ2-2; size: NA; D: NA; V: TRBV20-1; CDR3: CSASGGLNTGELFF; DNA: TGCAGTGCTAGTGGAGGTCTGAACACCGGGGAGCTGTTTTTT
J: TRBJ1-4; size: NA; D: NA; V: TRBV6-5; CDR3: CASSFHGTPEKLFF; DNA: TGTGCCAGCAGTTTTCATGGGACACCCGAAAAACTGTTTTTT
J: TRBJ1-4; size: few; D: NA; V: TRBV27; CDR3: CASSLSTGDDEKLFF; DNA: TGTGCCAGCAGTTTATCTACAGGCGATGATGAAAAACTGTTTTTT
J: TRBJ1-2; size: NA; D: TRBD1; V: TRBV9; CDR3: CASSRPGTGNPGYTF; DNA: TGTGCCAGCAGCAGACCCGGGACAGGGAACCCTGGCTACACCTTC
J: TRBJ1-6; size: NA; D: TRBD1; V: TRBV7-2; CDR3: CASSLGSGTGNSPLHF; DNA: TGTGCCAGCAGCTTGGGCTCCGGGACAGGGAATTCACCCCTCCACTTT
J: TRBJ2-1; size: NA; D: TRBD2; V: TRBV7-2; CDR3: CASSLGGGAYEQFF; DNA: TGTGCCAGCAGCTTGGGCGGGGGGGCATATGAGCAGTTCTTC
J: TRBJ2-3; size: NA; D: NA; V: TRBV10-1; CDR3: CASTTGTSTDTQYF; DNA: TGCGCCAGCACAACCGGGACTAGCACAGATACGCAGTATTTT
J: TRBJ2-7; size: few; D: NA; V: TRBV19; CDR3: CASSPIPKTGYYEQYF; DNA: TGTGCCAGTAGTCCAATTCCTAAGACAGGTTACTACGAGCAGTACTTC
J: TRBJ2-5; size: NA; D: TRBD2; V: TRBV6-5; CDR3: CASSYQERGEETQYF; DNA: TGTGCCAGCAGTTACCAGGAGCGGGGGGAAGAGACCCAGTACTTC
J: TRBJ1-4; size: NA; D: TRBD1; V: TRBV11-2; CDR3: CASSSTGESYEKLFF; DNA: TGTGCCAGCAGTTCCACAGGGGAGTCTTATGAAAAACTGTTTTTT
J: TRBJ2-7; size: NA; D: NA; V: TRBV6-5; CDR3: CASRRQAGYEQYF; DNA: TGTGCCAGCAGAAGACAGGCGGGCTACGAGCAGTACTTC
J: TRBJ2-3; size: NA; D: TRBD2; V: TRBV4-1; CDR3: CASSQEASGGVSTDTQYF; DNA: TGCGCCAGCAGCCAAGAGGCTAGCGGGGGAGTTAGCACAGATACGCAGTATTTT
J: TRBJ2-5; size: NA; D: NA; V: TRBV5-4; CDR3: CASSLGARIQETQYF; DNA: TGTGCCAGCAGCTTGGGTGCCAGGATTCAAGAGACCCAGTACTTC
J: TRBJ2-1; size: NA; D: TRBD1; V: TRBV30; CDR3: CAWSVQGNEQFF; DNA: TGTGCCTGGAGTGTACAGGGGAATGAGCAGTTCTTC
J: TRBJ1-1; size: once; D: NA; V: TRBV18; CDR3: CASSRDRSNTEAFF; DNA: TGTGCCAGCTCACGAGACAGGTCGAACACTGAAGCTTTCTTT
J: TRBJ1-2; size: NA; D: NA; V: TRBV7-9; CDR3: CASGAGPYYGYTF; DNA: TGTGCCAGCGGGGCCGGCCCTTACTATGGCTACACCTTC
J: TRBJ1-3; size: NA; D: NA; V: TRBV7-8; CDR3: CASSTLDRNTIYF; DNA: TGTGCCAGCAGCACACTGGACAGAAACACCATATATTTT
J: TRBJ2-1; size: once; D: NA; V: TRBV10-3; CDR3: CAISESGGYYNEQFF; DNA: TGTGCCATCAGTGAGTCTGGGGGCTATTACAATGAGCAGTTCTTC
J: TRBJ2-2; size: NA; D: NA; V: TRBV2; CDR3: CASSVEGVTGELFF; DNA: TGTGCCAGCAGTGTAGAAGGGGTCACCGGGGAGCTGTTTTTT
J: TRBJ1-4; size: NA; D: TRBD1; V: TRBV29-1; CDR3: CSAQGDEKLFF; DNA: TGCAGCGCACAGGGGGATGAAAAACTGTTTTTT
J: TRBJ1-2; size: NA; D: NA; V: TRBV21-1; CDR3: CASSVQGSAYGYTF; DNA: TGTGCCAGCAGCGTACAGGGGTCGGCCTATGGCTACACCTTC
J: TRBJ2-2; size: NA; D: NA; V: TRBV6-5; CDR3: CASSYSNAFGGELFF; DNA: TGTGCCAGCAGTTACTCGAACGCGTTTGGCGGGGAGCTGTTTTTT
J: TRBJ1-3; size: NA; D: TRBD1; V: TRBV2; CDR3: CASRAGQGFTSGNTIYF; DNA: TGTGCCAGCAGGGCTGGACAGGGATTCACATCTGGAAACACCATATATTTT
J: TRBJ1-2; size: NA; D: TRBD1; V: TRBV28; CDR3: CASQTGGYGYTF; DNA: TGTGCCAGTCAGACAGGGGGTTATGGCTACACCTTC
J: TRBJ1-2; size: NA; D: TRBD1; V: TRBV5-5; CDR3: CASKKGGVDGYTF; DNA: TGTGCCAGCAAAAAAGGGGGCGTCGATGGCTACACCTTC
J: TRBJ2-7; size: NA; D: NA; V: TRBV5-6; CDR3: CASSLWHRSTYEQYF; DNA: TGTGCCAGCAGCTTGTGGCACAGGAGTACCTACGAGCAGTACTTC
J: TRBJ2-2; size: NA; D: NA; V: TRBV6-2/TRBV6-3; CDR3: CASSPSYGELFF; DNA: TGTGCCAGCAGCCCATCTTATGGGGAGCTGTTTTTT
J: TRBJ2-7; size: NA; D: NA; V: TRBV4-3; CDR3: CASSQDRVASYEQYF; DNA: TGCGCCAGCAGCCAAGATCGGGTAGCCTCCTACGAGCAGTACTTC
J: TRBJ1-1; size: once; D: NA; V: TRBV5-1; CDR3: CASSRQGGNTEAFF; DNA: TGCGCCAGCAGCCGCCAGGGCGGAAACACTGAAGCTTTCTTT
J: TRBJ2-1; size: NA; D: NA; V: TRBV7-3; CDR3: CASSLTTAYNEQFF; DNA: TGTGCCAGCAGCTTAACAACAGCCTACAATGAGCAGTTCTTC
J: TRBJ2-2; size: NA; D: TRBD1; V: TRBV18; CDR3: CASSPLGQGSTGELFF; DNA: TGTGCCAGCTCACCTCTCGGACAGGGGTCTACCGGGGAGCTGTTTTTT
J: TRBJ2-5; size: NA; D: NA; V: TRBV7-8; CDR3: CASSTPRAGRIETQYF; DNA: TGTGCCAGCAGCACCCCTAGGGCAGGGCGTATAGAGACCCAGTACTTC
J: TRBJ1-4; size: NA; D: NA; V: TRBV4-1; CDR3: CASSQDGSEGWEKLFF; DNA: TGCGCCAGCAGCCAAGACGGGTCGGAGGGGTGGGAAAAACTGTTTTTT
J: TRBJ1-5; size: NA; D: NA; V: TRBV19; CDR3: CASSIAGNNQPQHF; DNA: TGTGCCAGTAGTATCGCAGGGAATAATCAGCCCCAGCATTTT
J: TRBJ1-3; size: NA; D: TRBD1; V: TRBV2; CDR3: CASSEAGQDGNTIYF; DNA: TGTGCCAGCAGTGAAGCCGGACAGGACGGAAACACCATATATTTT
J: TRBJ1-4; size: once; D: NA; V: TRBV15; CDR3: CATSSTGQSNEKLFF; DNA: TGTGCCACCAGTTCCACGGGACAATCAAATGAAAAACTGTTTTTT
J: TRBJ2-3; size: NA; D: TRBD1; V: TRBV6-4; CDR3: CASSEWTGATDTQYF; DNA: TGTGCCAGCAGTGAGTGGACAGGGGCGACAGATACGCAGTATTTT
J: TRBJ1-6; size: NA; D: TRBD1; V: TRBV5-1; CDR3: CASSLGQAYNSPLHF; DNA: TGCGCCAGCAGCCTGGGACAGGCGTATAATTCACCCCTCCACTTT
J: TRBJ1-1; size: NA; D: NA; V: TRBV4-2; CDR3: CASSQDIEMNTEAFF; DNA: TGTGCCAGCAGCCAAGATATCGAGATGAACACTGAAGCTTTCTTT
J: TRBJ2-7; size: NA; D: TRBD2; V: TRBV5-6; CDR3: CASSPLAGYYEQYF; DNA: TGTGCCAGCAGCCCACTAGCGGGGTACTACGAGCAGTACTTC
J: TRBJ1-1; size: NA; D: NA; V: TRBV18; CDR3: CASSPDRSNTEAFF; DNA: TGTGCCAGCTCACCAGACAGGTCGAACACTGAAGCTTTCTTT
J: TRBJ2-7; size: NA; D: TRBD2; V: TRBV6-1; CDR3: CASSEGGTNYYEQYF; DNA: TGTGCCAGCAGTGAAGGGGGGACTAACTACTACGAGCAGTACTTC
J: TRBJ2-2; size: NA; D: TRBD2; V: TRBV9; CDR3: CASSVSGGDTGELFF; DNA: TGTGCCAGCAGCGTCTCGGGGGGGGACACCGGGGAGCTGTTTTTT
J: TRBJ1-6; size: NA; D: TRBD1; V: TRBV19; CDR3: CASSINGQGNSPLHF; DNA: TGTGCCAGTAGTATAAACGGACAGGGTAATTCACCCCTCCACTTT
J: TRBJ2-7; size: NA; D: NA; V: TRBV5-1; CDR3: CASSWAGAEQYF; DNA: TGCGCCAGCAGCTGGGCGGGCGCCGAGCAGTACTTC
J: TRBJ2-4; size: NA; D: TRBD2; V: TRBV2; CDR3: CASSTLGLANIQYF; DNA: TGTGCCAGCAGTACGCTTGGACTAGCGAACATTCAGTACTTC
J: TRBJ1-6; size: NA; D: TRBD1; V: TRBV11-2; CDR3: CASSRRQGVNSPLHF; DNA: TGTGCCAGCAGCCGCAGACAGGGGGTTAATTCACCCCTCCACTTT